This T cell receptor (beta chain) was identified in a study of blood T cell repertoires in COVID-19. About the research overall: Acute and convalescent COVID-19 samples came from the United States, Italy and Spain. Nucleic acid was either cDNA or gDNA, and it came from T cells, B-cell-depleted T cells, or PBMCs.

CDR1 and CDR2 from the germline V gene are MNHNS and SASEGT. Germline trimming cut 1 base from V and 1 base from J; bases unmatched to any gene: 1. CDR3 length: 15 residues. This clone was seen a single time. The authors' processing: How many nucleated cells were present was estimated from reference gene primer amplification. Sequencing used immunoSEQ multiplex PCR; TCRdb keeps in-frame clones, though not all of them. The DNA was the basis for D and trimming; V, J and clone size are from that table. The data hold around 160,000 clones, with 80% to 90% observed a single time. This chain uses TRBV6-1 with TRBJ1-5, with 7 bases matching TRBD1. Material for sequencing was peripheral blood. The source of this sequence is a human donor with acute or convalescent COVID-19. The donor label of this sample is uncertain. CDR3 region: CASSEDRGSNQPQHF. In DNA, the CDR3 is TGTGCCAGCAGTGAAGACAGGGGAAGCAATCAGCCCCAGCATTTT.